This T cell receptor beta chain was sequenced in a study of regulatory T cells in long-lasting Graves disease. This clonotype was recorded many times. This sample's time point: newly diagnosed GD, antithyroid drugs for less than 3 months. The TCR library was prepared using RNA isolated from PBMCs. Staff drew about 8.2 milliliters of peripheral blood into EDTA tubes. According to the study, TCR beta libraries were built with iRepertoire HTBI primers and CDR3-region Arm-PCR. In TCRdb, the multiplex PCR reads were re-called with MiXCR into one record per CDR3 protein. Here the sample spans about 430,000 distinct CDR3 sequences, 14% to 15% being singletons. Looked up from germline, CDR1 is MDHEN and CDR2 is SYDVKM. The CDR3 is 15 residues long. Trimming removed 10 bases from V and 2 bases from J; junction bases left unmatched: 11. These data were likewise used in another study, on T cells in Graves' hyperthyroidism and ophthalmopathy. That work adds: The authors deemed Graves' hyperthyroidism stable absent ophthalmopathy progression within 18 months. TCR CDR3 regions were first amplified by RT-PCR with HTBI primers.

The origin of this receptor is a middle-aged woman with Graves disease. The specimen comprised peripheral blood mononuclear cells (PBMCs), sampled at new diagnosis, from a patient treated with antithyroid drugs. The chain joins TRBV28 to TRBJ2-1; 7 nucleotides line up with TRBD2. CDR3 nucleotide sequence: TGTGCCACAGCGTACGGGAGGCCACCCTACAATGAGCAGTTCTTC. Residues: CATAYGRPPYNEQFF.